A selection of T cell receptor beta chains follows, all from one sample in a study of metastatic and nonmetastatic thyroid tumors. Using MiXCR, TCRdb re-called clones from the PCR reads. Of approximately 15,000 clones listed, less than 35% are singletons. What was sequenced was tumor tissue. The receptors originated from a female donor with papillary thyroid cancer or a benign thyroid nodule (not recorded which). Some clones in this sample may be carry-over from other donors' samples. CDR3s include the opening cysteine and the closing phenylalanine or tryptophan. D genes are given only for firm matches. For some rows the clone size is stated as once, few or many, or as a class when expanded; others skip it.

size	V	J	D	DNA	CDR3
once	TRBV30	TRBJ1-2	-	TGTGCCTGGAGTGTCGGGTTGACTAACTATGGCTACACCTTC	CAWSVGLTNYGYTF
once	TRBV7-8	TRBJ2-7	-	TGTGCCAGCAGCTCACCCCTAAGAACAGACTACGAGCAGTACTTC	CASSSPLRTDYEQYF
few	TRBV27	TRBJ2-5	-	TGTGCCAGCAGTTTAAGTCGGCAAGAGACCCAGTACTTC	CASSLSRQETQYF
few	TRBV20-1	TRBJ2-3	TRBD2	TGCAGTGCTAGGGGACTAACTAGCGGGGGAAGCACAGATACGCAGTATTTT	CSARGLTSGGSTDTQYF
many	TRBV7-6	TRBJ2-6	-	TGTGCCAGCAGCCGGACAGAGACCTCTGGGGCCAACGTCCTGACTTTC	CASSRTETSGANVLTF
-	TRBV5-1	TRBJ2-1	TRBD2	TGCGCCAGCGGGGGGGTAGGCTACAATGAGCAGTTCTTC	CASGGVGYNEQFF
medium-sized	TRBV20-1	TRBJ1-6	TRBD1	TGCAGTGCTAGGGCTCCGGGACAGGGAGGATTCTCCTATAATTCACCCCTCCACTTT	CSARAPGQGGFSYNSPLHF
-	TRBV5-6	TRBJ1-1	-	TGTGCCAGCAGCTTGGGCCCGCAGTCAACTGAAGCTTTCTTT	CASSLGPQSTEAFF
-	TRBV9	TRBJ1-2	-	TGTGCCAGCAGTGGGACGGAAGACTATGGCTACACCTTC	CASSGTEDYGYTF
medium-sized	TRBV12-3/TRBV12-4	TRBJ2-3	TRBD1	TGTGCCAGCAGTCCGGGGACAGGGGGCATCACAGATACGCAGTATTTT	CASSPGTGGITDTQYF
few	TRBV5-1	TRBJ2-7	TRBD2	TGCGCCAGCAGCGCAGCGGGGGGCCTCTTCTACGAGCAGTACTTC	CASSAAGGLFYEQYF
-	TRBV19	TRBJ2-2	TRBD2	TGTGCCAGTAGTCCTTGGACTAGCGGTGACGCCGGGGAGCTGTTTTTT	CASSPWTSGDAGELFF
-	TRBV27	TRBJ2-2	-	TGTGCCAGCAGTTTATCCGTCCAGGGGGGGATCAGGACCGGGGAGCTGTTTTTT	CASSLSVQGGIRTGELFF
many	TRBV2	TRBJ2-3	-	TGTGCCAGCAGTGGCAGGCCGAAGGGAACAGATACGCAGTATTTT	CASSGRPKGTDTQYF
-	TRBV6-1	TRBJ1-2	TRBD1	TGTGCCAGCAGTGAAGCGGTGGGACAGTACTATGGCTACACCTTC	CASSEAVGQYYGYTF
-	TRBV20-1	TRBJ2-5	TRBD2	TGCAGTGCTAGAGAGGTTCTAGCGGGAGAGGGGCCCCAAGAGACCCAGTACTTC	CSAREVLAGEGPQETQYF
few	TRBV5-1	TRBJ2-3	TRBD1	TGCGCCAGCAGCTTGGCAGGGGGTCTTCGCACAGATACGCAGTATTTT	CASSLAGGLRTDTQYF
few	TRBV28	TRBJ2-7	TRBD2	TGTGCCAGCAGTCCCGGGGTAGCGGGATGGACTACCTCCTACGAGCAGTACTTC	CASSPGVAGWTTSYEQYF
many	TRBV3-1	TRBJ1-5	-	TGTGCCAGCAGCCAAGTTTCCGGGAATCAGCCCCAGCATTTT	CASSQVSGNQPQHF
-	TRBV6-2/TRBV6-3	TRBJ2-3	TRBD2	TGTGCCAGCAGTTCCGAAGCGGGGCGCCAGTATTTT	CASSSEAGRQYF
medium-sized	TRBV20-1	TRBJ2-7	-	TGCAGTGCTAGTCCTCGGGAGATCAAGTACGAGCAGTACTTC	CSASPREIKYEQYF
-	TRBV30	TRBJ2-7	-	TGTGCCTGTAACCCCGGCGGGGAGATTTCCTACGAGCAGTACTTC	CACNPGGEISYEQYF
few	TRBV6-1	TRBJ1-2	-	TGTGCCAGCAGTCCCCTCCTCGGTGGGGGGAACTATGGCTACACCTTC	CASSPLLGGGNYGYTF
many	TRBV12-3/TRBV12-4	TRBJ1-2	-	TGTGCCAGCAGTCCCCGGACAGTTTCTAACTATGGCTACACCTTC	CASSPRTVSNYGYTF